This T cell receptor beta chain was profiled in a study of PD-1 blockade in classical Hodgkin lymphoma. Each of the patients experienced relapse following autologous stem cell transplantation, and their brentuximab vedotin exposure differed. TCRdb's table, derived via immunoSEQ multiplex PCR, lists solely in-frame clones and lacks some. This table has 120,000 to 150,000 clones, 78% appearing once. Here the sequenced sample was peripheral blood mononuclear cells (PBMCs), taken before the second cycle of nivolumab. The TCR was taken from a human donor with classical Hodgkin lymphoma.

CDR3 sequence: CAISPPGTGLVSYEQYF. CDR3 coding DNA: TGTGCCATCAGTCCCCCAGGGACGGGGCTAGTTTCCTACGAGCAGTACTTC. J is TRBJ2-7 and V is TRBV10-3; D tentatively fits TRBD1 or TRBD2 (5 bases each). This CDR3 spans 17 amino acids. Germline V lookup: CDR1 ENHRY, CDR2 SYGVKD. Trimming took 5 bases from V and 1 from J, leaving 21 bases between them.